This T cell receptor (beta chain) came from a study of T-cell memory formation after mild COVID-19. Study-level information: TCR clusters largely stayed donor specific. Study findings and constraints: Clones that shrank (day 15 to 85) were balanced CD4/CD8, whereas later expanders leaned CD4+.

A single record per CDR3 protein comes from TCRdb applying MiXCR to the 5' RACE reads. The sample includes about 350,000 distinct CDR3 sequences, roughly 15% seen only once; the top ten take about a fifth. V was clipped by 6 bases and J by 3 bases, with 16 bases between them. The CDR3 extends over 15 amino acids. The V gene's germline CDR1 is SGHAT and CDR2 FQNNGV. This clonotype was counted a few times. Antigen: not known. This receptor was taken from a man aged 18 to 29 who had mild COVID-19 (a few samples of this study predate the infection). Cell type and time point are not known. Input material: PBMCs or a T cell subset sorted from them (not recorded which). V usage is TRBV11-2 and J usage is TRBJ2-3, with D perhaps matching TRBD2 (6 bases). The CDR3 region has the DNA TGTGCCAGCAGTCTCGGGGACGGAGGGACAGATACGCAGTATTTT. Its translation: CASSLGDGGTDTQYF.